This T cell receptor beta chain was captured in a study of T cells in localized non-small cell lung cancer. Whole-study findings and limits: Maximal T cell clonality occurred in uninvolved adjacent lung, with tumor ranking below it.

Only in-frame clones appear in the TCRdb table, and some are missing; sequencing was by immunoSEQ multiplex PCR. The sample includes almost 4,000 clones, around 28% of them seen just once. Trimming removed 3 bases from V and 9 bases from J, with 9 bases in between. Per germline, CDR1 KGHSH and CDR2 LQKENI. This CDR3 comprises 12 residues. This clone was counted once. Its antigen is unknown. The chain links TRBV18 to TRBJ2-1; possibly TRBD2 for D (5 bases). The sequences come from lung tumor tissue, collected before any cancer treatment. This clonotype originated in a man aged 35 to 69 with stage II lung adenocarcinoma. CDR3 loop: CASSPVEVEQFF. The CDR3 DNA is TGTGCCAGCTCACCGGTGGAGGTTGAGCAGTTCTTC.